Below, 22 T cell receptor beta chains from the same sample are listed, as sequenced in a study of shared clonotypes between healthy human individuals. Generated by immunoSEQ multiplex PCR, the TCRdb table keeps only in-frame clones and is missing some. Among approximately 2.5 million clones listed, approximately 94% were seen once. Sequenced sample: naive CD4+ T cells from PBMCs. Specified subset: CD45RA+ positively selected. All receptors come from a man between 18 and 35 years old in good health. Some clones in this sample may be carry-over from other donors' samples.

The gene calls are TRBV2 and TRBJ1-4; TRBD1 matches 8 bases. Per germline, CDR1 SNHLY and CDR2 FYNNEI. CDR3 size: 13 residues. The V gene end was trimmed by 0 bases and the J gene end by 17 bases; junction bases not matched to a gene: 8. The CDR3 coding sequence is TGTGCCAGCAGTGAAGCTCGGGACAGGAGACGATTTTTT. Protein product: CASSEARDRRRFF.

The gene calls are TRBV28 and TRBJ1-2, with D maybe TRBD1 (6 bases). The CDR3 extends over 12 amino acids. V lost 5 bases, J lost 7 bases, and 11 bases lay in between. The germline CDR1 and CDR2 sequences are MDHEN and SYDVKM. This CDR3 is CASSGGARGYTF. The CDR3 DNA reads as TGTGCCAGCAGTGGGGGGGCGCGTGGCTACACCTTC.

The V call is TRBV28, the J call TRBJ2-7; no clear D. The CDR3 has 13 residues. The germline V gene encodes CDR1 MDHEN and CDR2 SYDVKM. The ends were cut back, 7 bases at V and 0 bases at J, with 10 bases in the middle. This CDR3 is CASKNGYSYEQYF. The CDR3 DNA sequence: TGTGCCAGCAAAAACGGTTACTCCTACGAGCAGTACTTC.

V is TRBV28 and J is TRBJ2-7, with D possibly being TRBD1 (6 bases). V was trimmed by 5 bases and J by 1 base, leaving 15 bases between them. Germline CDR1 is MDHEN and CDR2 is SYDVKM. This CDR3 has 15 amino acids. CDR3 DNA: TGTGCCAGCAGTCCCTCAGGGGTTCCTTCCTACGAGCAGTACTTC. Translation: CASSPSGVPSYEQYF.

This clone was seen more than once but under ten times. This rearrangement joins TRBV7-2 to TRBJ1-1, with a weak D call TRBD1 (5 bases). V was shortened by 6 bases and J by 3 bases, with 11 bases between the two germline ends. CDR1 is SGHTA, CDR2 FQGNSA, per germline. The CDR3 sequence is 13 residues long. The CDR3 is CASSSTRDTEAFF. The CDR3, as DNA: TGTGCCAGCAGTTCAACCAGGGACACTGAAGCTTTCTTT.

V is TRBV2 and J is TRBJ1-1; TRBD1 aligns across 9 bases. The CDR3 runs 14 residues. After removal of 5 bases from V and 4 bases from J, the junction contained 5 bases not matched to a gene. Germline loops: CDR1 SNHLY, CDR2 FYNNEI. The CDR3, as DNA: TGTGCCAGCAGTTATACAGGGGGCGGCACTGAAGCTTTCTTT. Translation: CASSYTGGGTEAFF.

As for this clone: Other DNA sequences of this sample code for an identical CDR3. V and J are TRBV6-1 and TRBJ1-5; the D gene is possibly TRBD1 (6 bases). The germline gives CDR1 MNHNS, CDR2 SASEGT. Trimming shortened V by 3 bases and J by 4 bases, and 10 bases separated the two germline ends. The CDR3 extends over 14 amino acids. The CDR3 protein is CASSETGRNQPQHF. CDR3 DNA: TGTGCCAGCAGTGAGACAGGTAGAAATCAGCCCCAGCATTTT.

This chain uses TRBV11-2 with TRBJ2-4; D not resolved. The length of the CDR3 is 13 residues. V lost 2 bases, J lost 5 bases, and 7 bases lay in between. From germline, CDR1 is SGHAT and CDR2 FQNNGV. The CDR3 coding sequence is TGTGCCAGCAGCTTATCTCCCCAAAACATTCAGTACTTC. As protein: CASSLSPQNIQYF.

About this clone itself: Within the sample, other DNA sequences also encode this same CDR3. The gene calls are TRBV7-9 and TRBJ1-1; D is unresolved. V was cut by 5 bases and J by 3 bases, with 7 bases left in between. The germline V gene has CDR1 SEHNR and CDR2 FQNEAQ (reference sequence). The length of the CDR3 is 12 residues. The CDR3 spells CASSPVDTEAFF. The DNA of the CDR3 is TGTGCCAGCAGCCCCGTTGACACTGAAGCTTTCTTT.

The chain couples TRBV6-1 to TRBJ2-5; 7 nucleotides align to TRBD1. This CDR3 has 13 amino acids. J lost 7 bases, V lost 6 bases, and 8 bases had no gene match. Germline V gene lookup returns CDR1 MNHNS and CDR2 SASEGT. CDR3 sequence: CASRGGQDRTQYF. Written as DNA, the CDR3 is TGTGCCAGCAGGGGCGGACAGGACCGGACCCAGTACTTC.

This chain connects TRBV4-1 to TRBJ2-5; D may be TRBD2 (6 bases). Trimming cost V 4 bases and J 4 bases, with 19 bases left between them. This CDR3 has 16 residues. CDR1 and CDR2 (germline): MGHRA, YSYEKL. CDR3 residues: CASSPNPAMGGETQYF. The CDR3 DNA reads TGCGCCAGCAGCCCAAACCCCGCTATGGGGGGAGAGACCCAGTACTTC.

The CDR3 nucleotides are TGTGCCAGCAGCATCCCCGGGACAGGGGTCCGGGAGACCCAGTACTTC. Translation: CASSIPGTGVRETQYF. This chain joins TRBV11-2 and TRBJ2-5, with 10 bases fitting TRBD1. Losses at the gene ends were 5 bases for V and 5 bases for J; bases not matched to a gene: 11. The CDR3 contains 16 residues. Looked up from germline, CDR1 is SGHAT and CDR2 is FQNNGV.

The gene calls are TRBV6-6 and TRBJ2-1, with 8 nucleotides matching TRBD2. The CDR3 contains 16 residues. V trimming: 2 bases; J trimming: 8 bases; junction bases outside the gene matches: 11. CDR1 and CDR2 (germline): MNHNY, SVGAGI (reference sequence). This chain's CDR3 is CASSYPTGLVTDEQFF. CDR3 nucleotide sequence: TGTGCCAGCAGTTACCCAACGGGACTAGTTACCGATGAGCAGTTCTTC.

As for this clone: Distinct nucleotide sequences in the sample also encode this CDR3. J is TRBJ2-5 and V is TRBV7-9, with a weak D call TRBD1 (5 bases). Germline V gene lookup returns CDR1 SEHNR and CDR2 FQNEAQ (reference sequence). Between the trimmed V and J ends, which lost 3 bases and 5 bases, there was a span of 13 bases. The CDR3 runs to 14 residues. This CDR3 is CASSFLTGMETQYF. As DNA, the CDR3 is TGTGCCAGCAGCTTCCTAACAGGCATGGAGACCCAGTACTTC.

This clone has a single count. The J gene is TRBJ2-7, the V gene TRBV10-3; TRBD1 agrees at 12 bases. Germline lookup yields CDR1 ENHRY and CDR2 SYGVKD. The CDR3 is made up of 16 amino acids. Trimming removed 1 base from V and 2 bases from J; junction bases left unmatched: 3. CDR3 loop: CAISEYGTGGPYEQYF. In nucleotides, the CDR3 is TGTGCCATCAGTGAGTACGGGACAGGGGGCCCCTACGAGCAGTACTTC.

This rearrangement joins TRBV30 to TRBJ1-1; D gene uncertain. Germline V gene data show CDR1 as GTSNPN and CDR2 as SVGIG (reference sequence). The length of the CDR3 is 12 residues. V lost 1 base and J lost 7, with 10 bases in between. The CDR3 loop is CAWSGARDEAFF. The CDR3 DNA reads as TGTGCCTGGAGTGGGGCCCGGGATGAAGCTTTCTTT.

For this clone: Other nucleotide sequences from this sample produce the same CDR3. This chain joins TRBV6-5 and TRBJ2-5; D remains ambiguous. V gave up 0 bases and J gave up 4 bases, with 6 bases separating them. Germline assignment: CDR1 MNHEY and CDR2 SVGAGI. The CDR3 covers 13 residues. In DNA, the CDR3 is TGTGCCAGCAGTTACTCGCGCGGAGAGACCCAGTACTTC. Amino acids: CASSYSRGETQYF.

V gene TRBV11-2 combines with J gene TRBJ1-2; TRBD1 agrees at 9 bases. Losses at the gene ends were 7 bases for V and 5 bases for J; bases not matched to a gene: 8. Germline CDR1 and CDR2: SGHAT and FQNNGV. The CDR3 is made up of 14 amino acids. CDR3: CASNPGTGRYGYTF. The CDR3 DNA sequence: TGTGCCAGCAACCCGGGGACAGGGAGGTATGGCTACACCTTC.

V gene TRBV4-1 combines with J gene TRBJ2-1; D unclear. CDR1 MGHRA and CDR2 YSYEKL come from the germline V gene. V lost 0 bases and J lost 9, with 6 bases in between. The CDR3 has 12 amino acids. In nucleotides, the CDR3 is TGCGCCAGCAGCCAAGAGCGCGTTGAGCAGTTCTTC. Amino acids: CASSQERVEQFF.

The gene calls are TRBV9 and TRBJ2-3, with D possibly called TRBD1 or TRBD2 (6 bases each). V was pared by 0 bases and J by 4 bases, with 24 bases between. CDR3 length: 19 amino acids. Germline V gives CDR1 SGDLS, CDR2 YYNGEE. The CDR3 DNA reads TGTGCCAGCAGCGTAGCGCCCCTTGGAAACGGAGGGGGATCAGATACGCAGTATTTT. This sequence encodes CASSVAPLGNGGGSDTQYF.

The chain is built from TRBV4-1 and TRBJ2-7, with 11 bases lining up with TRBD2. V shed 4 bases, J shed 5 bases, and the junction held 7 bases outside the gene matches. Looked up from germline, CDR1 is MGHRA and CDR2 is YSYEKL. This CDR3 is 15 amino acids long. The DNA of the CDR3 is TGCGCCAGCAGCCGTATAATACTAGCGGGAGACGAGCAGTACTTC. It encodes CASSRIILAGDEQYF.

The genes are TRBV5-6 and TRBJ1-3; 10 bases line up with TRBD1. This CDR3 spans 16 amino acids. Germline CDR1 SGHDT, CDR2 YYEEEE. The trim removed 3 bases at V and 1 base at J, leaving 4 bases unmatched. CDR3 bases: TGTGCCAGCAGCTCGACAGGGGGCAATTCTGGAAACACCATATATTTT. The encoded protein is CASSSTGGNSGNTIYF.